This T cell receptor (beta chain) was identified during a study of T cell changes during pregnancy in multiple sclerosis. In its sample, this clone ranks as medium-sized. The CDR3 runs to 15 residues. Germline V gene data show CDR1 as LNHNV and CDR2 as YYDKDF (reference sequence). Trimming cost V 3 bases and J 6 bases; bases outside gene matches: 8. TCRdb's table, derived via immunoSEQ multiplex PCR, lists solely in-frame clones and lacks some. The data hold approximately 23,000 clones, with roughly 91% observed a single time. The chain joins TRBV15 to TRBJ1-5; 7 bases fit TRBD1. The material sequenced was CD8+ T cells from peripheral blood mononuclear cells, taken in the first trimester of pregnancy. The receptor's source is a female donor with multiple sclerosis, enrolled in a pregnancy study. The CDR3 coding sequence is TGTGCCACCAGCAGGGACGACAGGGCTAGTCAGCCCCAGCATTTT. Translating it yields CATSRDDRASQPQHF.